A selection of T cell receptor beta chains follows, all from one sample in a study of T cell repertoires in cytomegalovirus infection. In TCRdb, the reads were re-called with MiXCR into one record per CDR3 protein. The table lists approximately 300,000 distinct CDR3 sequences, approximately 25% of them singletons. Antigens of these TCRs are unknown. Sequenced here: cultured PBMCs, sampled from culture after CMV antigen stimulation. These receptors all come from a human donor in good health (CMV status not recorded). Some clones in this sample may be carry-over from other donors' samples. The CDR3 runs from the conserved cysteine through the conserved F or W. A D gene is named only where the DNA matches it firmly. For some rows the clone size is stated as once, few or many, or as a class when expanded; others skip it.

CDR3aa | CDR3nt | j_gene | d_gene | abundance | len | v_gene
CASSLNVGTGELFF | TGTGCCAGCAGCTTAAACGTAGGCACCGGGGAGCTGTTTTTT | TRBJ2-2 | - | - | 14 | TRBV7-9
CASSGGLAGGNNEQFF | TGTGCCAGCAGCGGGGGACTAGCGGGAGGGAACAATGAGCAGTTCTTC | TRBJ2-1 | TRBD2 | few | 16 | TRBV7-2
CASSQRGLAAYNEQFF | TGTGCCAGCAGCCAACGCGGACTAGCGGCCTACAATGAGCAGTTCTTC | TRBJ2-1 | TRBD2 | - | 16 | TRBV4-2
CATSDPGRDTDTQYF | TGTGCCACCAGTGACCCCGGGAGGGACACAGATACGCAGTATTTT | TRBJ2-3 | TRBD2 | - | 15 | TRBV24-1
CASSFPQGTEAFF | TGTGCCAGCAGTTTCCCTCAGGGGACTGAAGCTTTCTTT | TRBJ1-1 | - | few | 13 | TRBV6-2/TRBV6-3
CASSSNPSSSGANVLTF | TGTGCCAGCAGTTCCAACCCTTCAAGCTCTGGGGCCAACGTCCTGACTTTC | TRBJ2-6 | - | few | 17 | TRBV11-2
CASSLGGLRQQRPQHF | TGTGCCAGCAGTTTAGGAGGCCTCAGGCAACAGCGGCCCCAGCATTTT | TRBJ1-5 | - | - | 16 | TRBV28
CASSPVAGTANTGELFF | TGCGCCAGCAGCCCCGTGGCCGGGACGGCGAACACCGGGGAGCTGTTTTTT | TRBJ2-2 | - | - | 17 | TRBV5-1
CASSLEVFVGETQYF | TGTGCCAGCAGCTTGGAGGTTTTCGTCGGAGAGACCCAGTACTTC | TRBJ2-5 | - | - | 15 | TRBV5-8
CATSRDFQPQHF | TGTGCCACCAGCAGAGATTTTCAGCCCCAGCATTTT | TRBJ1-5 | - | - | 12 | TRBV15
CSVKPAWGLAGEGREQYF | TGCAGCGTCAAACCTGCCTGGGGACTAGCGGGAGAGGGGCGCGAGCAGTACTTC | TRBJ2-7 | TRBD2 | - | 18 | TRBV29-1
CASRTRADYEQYF | TGTGCCAGCAGGACTAGGGCAGACTACGAGCAGTACTTC | TRBJ2-7 | - | few | 13 | TRBV6-2/TRBV6-3
CASSLWALSQGIYNEQFF | TGTGCCAGCAGTTTGTGGGCCCTTTCCCAGGGGATCTACAATGAGCAGTTCTTC | TRBJ2-1 | - | few | 18 | TRBV27
CASSVYREATEAFF | TGTGCCAGCAGCGTTTACAGGGAGGCAACTGAAGCTTTCTTT | TRBJ1-1 | - | - | 14 | TRBV9
CASSQGGFSEQFF | TGTGCCAGCAGCCAAGGGGGCTTCAGCGAGCAGTTCTTC | TRBJ2-1 | - | - | 13 | TRBV14
CASSPYPDRGNYGYTF | TGTGCCAGCAGTCCCTACCCGGACAGGGGGAACTATGGCTACACCTTC | TRBJ1-2 | TRBD1 | - | 16 | TRBV28
CASSLVGGSEAFF | TGTGCCAGCAGCTTAGTAGGGGGCTCTGAAGCTTTCTTT | TRBJ1-1 | TRBD1 | - | 13 | TRBV7-2
CASSQDRLVEFF | TGTGCCAGCAGCCAAGATAGGCTAGTAGAGTTCTTC | TRBJ2-1 | - | many | 12 | TRBV14